The clone carrying this T cell receptor (beta chain) showed up many times. Antigen unknown. The record originates from a study of regulatory T cells in long-lasting Graves disease. Study-level findings and limits: Persistent disease showed a preference for TRBV28, TRBJ1-2 and TRBJ2-5.

J lost 1 base, V lost 4 bases, and 4 bases had no gene match. Germline assignment: CDR1 MNHEY and CDR2 SMNVEV (reference sequence). The CDR3 runs 17 residues. Stated time point: newly diagnosed GD, antithyroid drugs for less than 3 months. Preparation of the TCR library used RNA extracted from PBMCs. Graves' disease was diagnosed by American Thyroid Association guidelines. Relying on iRepertoire HTBI primers and Arm-PCR of CDR3 regions, the team built TCR beta libraries. TCRdb used MiXCR to reprocess the multiplex PCR reads, holding one entry per CDR3 protein. The sample lists about 400,000 distinct CDR3 sequences, around 15% occurring once. These records were also assigned to another study, of T cells in Graves' hyperthyroidism and ophthalmopathy. From that second work: It was considered stable Graves' hyperthyroidism when ophthalmopathy did not progress within 18 months.

The receptor was isolated from a woman aged 18-35 years with Graves disease. Here the sequenced sample was peripheral blood mononuclear cells (PBMCs), taken at new diagnosis, from a patient treated with antithyroid drugs. V and J are TRBV27 and TRBJ2-5; 15 bases are shared with TRBD2. The CDR3 nucleotides read TGTGCCAGCAGTTGGGGACTAGCGGGGGGCCCCCAAGAGACCCAGTACTTC. As protein: CASSWGLAGGPQETQYF.